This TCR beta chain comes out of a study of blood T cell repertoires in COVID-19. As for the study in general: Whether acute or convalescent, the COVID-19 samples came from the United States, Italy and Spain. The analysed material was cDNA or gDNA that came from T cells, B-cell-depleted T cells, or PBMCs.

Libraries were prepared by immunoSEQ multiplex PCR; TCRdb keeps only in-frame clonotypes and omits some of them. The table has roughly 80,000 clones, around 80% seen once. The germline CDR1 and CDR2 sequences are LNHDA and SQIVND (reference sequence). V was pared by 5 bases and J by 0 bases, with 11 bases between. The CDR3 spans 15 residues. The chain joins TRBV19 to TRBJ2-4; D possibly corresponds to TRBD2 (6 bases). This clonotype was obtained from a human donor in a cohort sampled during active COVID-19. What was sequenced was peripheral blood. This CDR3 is CASSPWDLAKNIQYF. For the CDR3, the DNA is TGTGCCAGTAGTCCCTGGGACTTAGCCAAAAACATTCAGTACTTC. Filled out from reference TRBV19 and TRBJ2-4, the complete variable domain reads DGGITQSPKYLFRKEGQNVTLSCEQNLNHDAMYWYRQDPGQGLRLIYYSQIVNDFQKGDIAEGYSVSREKKESFPLTVTSAQKNPTAFYLCASSPWDLAKNIQYFGAGTRLSVL.